The entry that follows covers one T cell receptor beta chain sequence. The same CDR3 arises from other DNA sequences in this sample as well. The data were taken from a study of control samples from healthy donors and cancer patients. V lost 5 bases to trimming and J lost 3 bases, with 2 bases between them. This CDR3 is 11 amino acids long. Germline V gene sequence: CDR1 MNHEY, CDR2 SVGEGT. The data were produced by immunoSEQ multiplex PCR, yet TCRdb's version contains in-frame clones alone and is incomplete. This table has 150,000 to 200,000 clones, roughly nine tenths appearing once. The clonotype comes from a woman in her thirties in good health. Input material: blood. This chain uses TRBV6-2 or TRBV6-3 with TRBJ2-1; D gene uncertain. CDR3 sequence reads: CASSLYNEQFF. The CDR3 bases are TGTGCCAGCAGTCTCTACAATGAGCAGTTCTTC.